Following are 2 T cell receptor beta chains from one sample sequenced in a study of T cell repertoires in cytomegalovirus infection. Using its own MiXCR run on the reads, TCRdb lists one record per CDR3 protein. This sample yields fewer than 400,000 distinct CDR3 sequences, of which around 18% are seen a single time; under 9% belongs to the top ten. Input material: PBMCs. These receptors all stem from a human donor in good health (CMV status not recorded). Some clones in this sample may be carry-over from other donors' samples.

This clonotype occurred many times. V is TRBV7-8 and J is TRBJ2-3; perhaps D is TRBD1 or TRBD2 (6 bases each). The CDR3 runs to 19 residues. With 4 bases removed from V and 2 bases from J, the gap between germline ends came to 25 bases. Germline-derived CDR1 and CDR2 are SGHVS and FQNEAQ. The CDR3 DNA reads as TGTGCCAGCAGCTCCCTTAGGGGGGTAGGGGACCCCTTCACAGATACGCAGTATTTT. It yields the protein CASSSLRGVGDPFTDTQYF. The full variable domain, rest sourced from reference TRBV7-8 and TRBJ2-3, is GAGVSQSPRYKVAKRGQDVALRCDPISGHVSLFWYQQALGQGPEFLTYFQNEAQLDKSGLPSDRFFAERPEGSVSTLKIQRTQQEDSAVYLCASSSLRGVGDPFTDTQYFGPGTRLTVL.

The gene calls are TRBV20-1 and TRBJ2-7, with TRBD2 matching 11 bases. The CDR3 totals 15 residues. J was trimmed by 4 bases and V by 5 bases; bases with no gene match: 10. CDR1 is DFQATT, CDR2 SNEGSKA, per germline (reference sequence). The CDR3 DNA is TGCAGTGCTGAAAAACCGGGACTAGCGGATTACGAGCAGTACTTC. This encodes CSAEKPGLADYEQYF.